The T cell receptor (beta chain) described here comes from a study of T cells after yellow fever vaccination. Study conclusions and caveats: A large majority of primary-vaccination clones showed up again after the booster (96% CD4, 88% CD8).

Trimming pared 2 bases from V and 5 bases from J, leaving 10 bases between. The CDR3 sequence is 13 residues long. This clonotype has more than one count but fewer than ten. Its antigen is currently unknown. Via MiXCR, TCRdb re-called the 5' RACE reads, giving one row per CDR3 protein. This table holds hundreds of thousands of distinct CDR3 sequences, over 4% found once. The sequences come from PBMCs, collected 5 days after the yellow fever booster vaccination. The sequence derives from a man between 18 and 29 years old who received the YFV17D yellow fever vaccine. This chain joins TRBV12-3 or TRBV12-4 and TRBJ2-7; weak D call: TRBD1 (5 bases). The CDR3 region is CASSLRTTHEQYF. The CDR3 DNA reads as TGTGCCAGCAGTTTACGGACAACCCACGAGCAGTACTTC.